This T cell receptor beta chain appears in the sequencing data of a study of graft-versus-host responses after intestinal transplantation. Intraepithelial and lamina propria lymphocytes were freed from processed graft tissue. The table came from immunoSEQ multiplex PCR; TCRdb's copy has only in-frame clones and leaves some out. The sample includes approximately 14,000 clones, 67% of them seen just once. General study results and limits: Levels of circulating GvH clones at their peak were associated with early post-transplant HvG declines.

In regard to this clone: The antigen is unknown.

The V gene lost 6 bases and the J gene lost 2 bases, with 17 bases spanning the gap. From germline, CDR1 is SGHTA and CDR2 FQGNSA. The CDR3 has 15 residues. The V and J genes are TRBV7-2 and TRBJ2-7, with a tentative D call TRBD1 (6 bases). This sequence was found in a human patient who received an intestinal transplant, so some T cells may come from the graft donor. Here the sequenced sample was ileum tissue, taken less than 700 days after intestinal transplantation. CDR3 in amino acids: CASRPRGLGTYEQYF. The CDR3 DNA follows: TGTGCCAGCAGGCCCAGGGGTTTGGGTACCTACGAGCAGTACTTC.